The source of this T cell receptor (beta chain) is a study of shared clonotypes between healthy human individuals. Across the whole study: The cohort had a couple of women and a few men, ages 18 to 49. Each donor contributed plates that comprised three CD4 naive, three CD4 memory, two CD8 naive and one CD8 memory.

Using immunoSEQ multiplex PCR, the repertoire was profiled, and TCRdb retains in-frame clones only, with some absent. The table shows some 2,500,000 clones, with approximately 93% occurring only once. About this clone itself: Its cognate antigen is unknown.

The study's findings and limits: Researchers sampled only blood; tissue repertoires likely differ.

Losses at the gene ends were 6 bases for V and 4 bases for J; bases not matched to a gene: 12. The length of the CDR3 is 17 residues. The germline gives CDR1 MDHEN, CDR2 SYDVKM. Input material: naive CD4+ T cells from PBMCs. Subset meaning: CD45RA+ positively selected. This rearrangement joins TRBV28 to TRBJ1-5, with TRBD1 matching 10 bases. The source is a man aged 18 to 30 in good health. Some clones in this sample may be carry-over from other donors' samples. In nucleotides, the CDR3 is TGTGCCAGCAGGGGGGACAGGGGTAGGACCCTGAATCAGCCCCAGCATTTT. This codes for CASRGDRGRTLNQPQHF.